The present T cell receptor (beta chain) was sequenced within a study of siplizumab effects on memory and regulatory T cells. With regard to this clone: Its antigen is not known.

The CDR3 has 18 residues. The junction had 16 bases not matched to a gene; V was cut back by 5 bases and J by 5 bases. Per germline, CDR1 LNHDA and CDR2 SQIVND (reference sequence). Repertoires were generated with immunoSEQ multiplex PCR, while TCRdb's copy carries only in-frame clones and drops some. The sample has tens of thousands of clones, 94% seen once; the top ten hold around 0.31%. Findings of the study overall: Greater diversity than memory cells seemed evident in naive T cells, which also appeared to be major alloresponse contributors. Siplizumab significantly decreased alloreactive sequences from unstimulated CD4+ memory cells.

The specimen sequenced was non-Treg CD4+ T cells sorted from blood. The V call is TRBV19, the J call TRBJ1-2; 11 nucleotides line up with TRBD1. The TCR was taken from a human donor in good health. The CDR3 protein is CASSDPGQGGPGRYGYTF. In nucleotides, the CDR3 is TGTGCCAGTAGTGACCCGGGACAGGGGGGTCCTGGAAGATATGGCTACACCTTC.